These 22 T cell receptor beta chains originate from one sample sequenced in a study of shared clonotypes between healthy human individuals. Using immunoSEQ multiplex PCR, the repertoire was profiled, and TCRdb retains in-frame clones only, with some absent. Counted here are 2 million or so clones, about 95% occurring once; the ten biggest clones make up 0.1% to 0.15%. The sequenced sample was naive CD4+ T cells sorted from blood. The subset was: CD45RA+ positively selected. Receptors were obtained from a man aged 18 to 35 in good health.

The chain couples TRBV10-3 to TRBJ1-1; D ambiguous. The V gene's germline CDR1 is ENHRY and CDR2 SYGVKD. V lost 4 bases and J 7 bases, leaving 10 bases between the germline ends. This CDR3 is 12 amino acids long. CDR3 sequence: CAISAAAFEAFF. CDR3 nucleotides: TGTGCCATCAGTGCTGCCGCTTTTGAAGCTTTCTTT.

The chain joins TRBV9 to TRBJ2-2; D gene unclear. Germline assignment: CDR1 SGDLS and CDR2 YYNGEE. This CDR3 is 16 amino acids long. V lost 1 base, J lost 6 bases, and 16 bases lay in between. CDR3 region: CASSVFSASPAGELFF. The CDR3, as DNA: TGTGCCAGCAGCGTATTCAGCGCTAGTCCCGCCGGGGAGCTGTTTTTT.

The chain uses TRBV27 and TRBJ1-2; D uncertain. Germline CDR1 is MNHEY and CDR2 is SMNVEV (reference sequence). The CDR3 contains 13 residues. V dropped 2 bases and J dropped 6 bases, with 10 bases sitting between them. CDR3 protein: CASSLRPWDGYTF. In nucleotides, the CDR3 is TGTGCCAGCAGTTTAAGACCATGGGATGGCTACACCTTC.

In DNA form, the CDR3 reads TGTGCCAGCAGCGGTAGCGGGGGCATCTACAATGAGCAGTTCTTC. It specifies CASSGSGGIYNEQFF. V gene TRBV9 combines with J gene TRBJ2-1; 9 positions match TRBD2. The CDR3 covers 15 residues. V shed 3 bases and J 3 bases; nucleotides not matched to a gene: 4. CDR1 and CDR2 from the germline V gene are SGDLS and YYNGEE.

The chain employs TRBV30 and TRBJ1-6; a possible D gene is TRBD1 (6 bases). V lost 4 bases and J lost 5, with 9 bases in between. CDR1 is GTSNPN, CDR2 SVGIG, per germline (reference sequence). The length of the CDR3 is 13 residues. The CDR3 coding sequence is TGTGCCTGGACTACAGGGAATAATTCACCCCTCCACTTT. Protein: CAWTTGNNSPLHF.

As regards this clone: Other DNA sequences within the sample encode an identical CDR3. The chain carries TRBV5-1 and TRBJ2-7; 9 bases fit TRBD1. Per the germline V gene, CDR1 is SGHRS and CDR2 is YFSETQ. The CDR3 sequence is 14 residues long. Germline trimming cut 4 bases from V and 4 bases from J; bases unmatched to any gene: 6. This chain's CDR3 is CASSLGTGFYEQYF. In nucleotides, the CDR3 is TGCGCCAGCAGCCTCGGGACAGGGTTTTACGAGCAGTACTTC.

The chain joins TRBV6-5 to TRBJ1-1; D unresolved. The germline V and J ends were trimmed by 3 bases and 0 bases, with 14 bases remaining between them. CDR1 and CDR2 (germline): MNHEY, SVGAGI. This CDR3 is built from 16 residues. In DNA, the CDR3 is TGTGCCAGCAGTTATGGCGCCAGCAGAATGAACACTGAAGCTTTCTTT. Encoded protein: CASSYGASRMNTEAFF.

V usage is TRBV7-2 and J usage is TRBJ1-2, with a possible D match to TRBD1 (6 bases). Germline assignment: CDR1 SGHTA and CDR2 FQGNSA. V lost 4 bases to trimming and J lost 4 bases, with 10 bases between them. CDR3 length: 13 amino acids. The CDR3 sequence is CASSSTGSYGYTF. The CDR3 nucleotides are TGTGCCAGCAGCTCAACAGGGAGCTATGGCTACACCTTC.

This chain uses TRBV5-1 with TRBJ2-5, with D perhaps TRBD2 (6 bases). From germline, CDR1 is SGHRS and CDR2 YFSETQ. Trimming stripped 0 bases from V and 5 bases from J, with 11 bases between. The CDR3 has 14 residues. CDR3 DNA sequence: TGCGCCAGCAGCTTGGGACTAGGAGAGGAGACCCAGTACTTC. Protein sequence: CASSLGLGEETQYF.

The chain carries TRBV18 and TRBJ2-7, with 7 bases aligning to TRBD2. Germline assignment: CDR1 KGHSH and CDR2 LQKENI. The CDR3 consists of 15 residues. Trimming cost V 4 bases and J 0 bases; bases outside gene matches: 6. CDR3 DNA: TGTGCCAGCTCACAAAGCGGGGCCCCCTCCTACGAGCAGTACTTC. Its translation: CASSQSGAPSYEQYF.

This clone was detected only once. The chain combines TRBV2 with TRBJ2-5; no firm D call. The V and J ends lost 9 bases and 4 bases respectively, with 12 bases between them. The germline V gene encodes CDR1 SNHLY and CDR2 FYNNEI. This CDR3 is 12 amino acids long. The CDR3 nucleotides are TGTGCCAGTCAGGTTTTAGGAGAGACCCAGTACTTC. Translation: CASQVLGETQYF.

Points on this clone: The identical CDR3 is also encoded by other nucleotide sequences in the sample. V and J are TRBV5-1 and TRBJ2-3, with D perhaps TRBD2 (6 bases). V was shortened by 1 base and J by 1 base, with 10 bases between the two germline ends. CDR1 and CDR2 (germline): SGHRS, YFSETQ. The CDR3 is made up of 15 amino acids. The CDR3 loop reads CASSLFGTGTDTQYF. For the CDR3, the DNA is TGCGCCAGCAGCTTGTTCGGGACTGGCACAGATACGCAGTATTTT.

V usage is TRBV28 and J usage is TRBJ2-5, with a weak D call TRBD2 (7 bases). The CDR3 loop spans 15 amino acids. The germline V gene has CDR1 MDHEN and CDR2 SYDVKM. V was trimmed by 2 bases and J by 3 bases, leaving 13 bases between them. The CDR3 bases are TGTGCCAGCAGTTTAAGGTCGGGGGGCAAAGAGACCCAGTACTTC. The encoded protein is CASSLRSGGKETQYF. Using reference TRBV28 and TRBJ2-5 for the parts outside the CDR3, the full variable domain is DVKVTQSSRYLVKRTGEKVFLECVQDMDHENMFWYRQDPGLGLRLIYFSYDVKMKEKGDIPEGYSVSREKKERFSLILESASTNQTSMYLCASSLRSGGKETQYFGPGTRLLVL.

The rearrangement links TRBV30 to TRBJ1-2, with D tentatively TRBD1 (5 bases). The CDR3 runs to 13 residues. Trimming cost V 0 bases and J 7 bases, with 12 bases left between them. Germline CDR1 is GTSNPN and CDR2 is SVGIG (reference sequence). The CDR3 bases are TGTGCCTGGAGTGTCCTGATGGGGGGTGGCTACACCTTC. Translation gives CAWSVLMGGGYTF.

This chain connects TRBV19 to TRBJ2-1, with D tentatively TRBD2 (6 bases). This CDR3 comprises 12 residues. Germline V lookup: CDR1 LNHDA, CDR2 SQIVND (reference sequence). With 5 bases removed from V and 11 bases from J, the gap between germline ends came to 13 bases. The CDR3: CASSQTGVQQFF. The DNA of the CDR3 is TGTGCCAGTAGTCAGACGGGGGTTCAGCAGTTCTTC.

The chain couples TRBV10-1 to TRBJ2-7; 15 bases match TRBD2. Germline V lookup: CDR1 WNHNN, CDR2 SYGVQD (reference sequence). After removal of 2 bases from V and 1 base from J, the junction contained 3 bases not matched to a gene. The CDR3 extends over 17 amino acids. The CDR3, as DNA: TGCGCCAGCAGTGAGGGACTAGCGGGAGGGCAGTCCTACGAGCAGTACTTC. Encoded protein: CASSEGLAGGQSYEQYF.

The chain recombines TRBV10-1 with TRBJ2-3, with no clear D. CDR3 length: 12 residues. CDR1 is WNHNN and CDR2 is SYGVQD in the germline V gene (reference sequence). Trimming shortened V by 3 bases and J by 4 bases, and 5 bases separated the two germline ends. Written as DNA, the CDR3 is TGCGCCAGCAGTGACAGTCCAGATACGCAGTATTTT. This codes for CASSDSPDTQYF.

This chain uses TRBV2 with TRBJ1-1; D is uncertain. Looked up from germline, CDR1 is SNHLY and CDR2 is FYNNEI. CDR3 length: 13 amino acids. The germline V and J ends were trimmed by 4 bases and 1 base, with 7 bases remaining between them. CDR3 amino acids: CASSAGRNTEAFF. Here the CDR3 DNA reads TGTGCCAGCAGTGCCGGTAGGAACACTGAAGCTTTCTTT.

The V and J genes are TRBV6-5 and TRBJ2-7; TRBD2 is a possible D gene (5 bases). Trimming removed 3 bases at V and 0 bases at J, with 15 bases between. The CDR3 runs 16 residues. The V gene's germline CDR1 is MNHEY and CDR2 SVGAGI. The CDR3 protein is CASSYSIMGSSYEQYF. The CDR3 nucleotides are TGTGCCAGCAGTTATTCGATAATGGGGAGCTCCTACGAGCAGTACTTC.

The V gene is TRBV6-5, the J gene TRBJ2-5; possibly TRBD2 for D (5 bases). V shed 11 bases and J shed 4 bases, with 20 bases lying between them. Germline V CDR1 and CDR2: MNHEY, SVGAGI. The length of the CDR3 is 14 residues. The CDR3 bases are TGTGCCGTCCGACGGGGATCAGTCCGAGAGACCCAGTACTTC. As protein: CAVRRGSVRETQYF.

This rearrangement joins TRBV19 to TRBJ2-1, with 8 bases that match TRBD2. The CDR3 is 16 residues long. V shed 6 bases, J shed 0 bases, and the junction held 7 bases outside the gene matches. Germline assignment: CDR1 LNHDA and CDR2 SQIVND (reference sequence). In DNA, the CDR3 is TGTGCCAGTAGGGAGACTAGCGCTAGCTCCTACAATGAGCAGTTCTTC. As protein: CASRETSASSYNEQFF.

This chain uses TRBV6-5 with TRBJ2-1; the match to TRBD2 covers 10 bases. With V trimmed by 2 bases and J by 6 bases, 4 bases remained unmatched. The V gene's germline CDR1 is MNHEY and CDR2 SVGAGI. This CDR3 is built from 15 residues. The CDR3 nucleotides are TGTGCCAGCAGTTACCGGACTAGCGGCAGCAATGAGCAGTTCTTC. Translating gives CASSYRTSGSNEQFF.